These 4 T cell receptor beta chains were all obtained from the same sample, sequenced in a study of T cell responses to AZD1222 COVID-19 vaccine. Profiled with immunoSEQ multiplex PCR; TCRdb holds only in-frame clones, not every one. The data show 80,000 to 100,000 clones, about 90% seen once. The material sequenced was peripheral blood, taken on day 0 of MenACWY control vaccination. Receptor source: an adult in good health.

The chain couples TRBV27 to TRBJ1-2; TRBD1 is a possible D gene (6 bases). Germline loops: CDR1 MNHEY, CDR2 SMNVEV (reference sequence). The CDR3 is made up of 18 amino acids. Trimming removed 6 bases at V and 0 bases at J, with 23 bases between. DNA for the CDR3: TGTGCCAGCAGCACCGGATTGACAGGATTAACCTCTAACTATGGCTACACCTTC. Protein: CASSTGLTGLTSNYGYTF.

The rearrangement joins TRBV29-1 to TRBJ2-7; no clear D gene. Trimming pared 0 bases from V and 3 bases from J, leaving 9 bases between. Germline values: CDR1 SQVTM, CDR2 ANQGSEA. This CDR3 has 13 residues. The CDR3, as DNA: TGCAGCGTTGAAGATCCCCTAGACTACGAGCAGTACTTC. Amino acid sequence: CSVEDPLDYEQYF.

This chain links TRBV29-1 with TRBJ1-1, with D possibly matching TRBD1 (5 bases). V was clipped by 4 bases and J by 11 bases, with 17 bases between them. The CDR3 sequence is 12 residues long. Germline-derived CDR1 and CDR2 are SQVTM and ANQGSEA. The CDR3 loop reads CSVGPAGGTAFF. DNA of the CDR3: TGCAGCGTTGGTCCCGCCGGGGGAACGGCTTTCTTT.

The chain recombines TRBV10-3 with TRBJ1-2; 10 bases are shared with TRBD1. Germline assignment: CDR1 ENHRY and CDR2 SYGVKD. With V trimmed by 2 bases and J by 7 bases, 4 bases remained unmatched. The CDR3 covers 14 residues. In DNA, the CDR3 is TGTGCCATCAGTGAGCGGTGGACAGGGGGTGGCTACACCTTC. Amino acids: CAISERWTGGGYTF.